A selection of T cell receptor beta chains follows, all from one sample in a study of vaccination effects on CD4 cells after COVID-19. These receptors lack a known antigen. Profiling relied on immunoSEQ multiplex PCR, and the TCRdb table lists in-frame clones only, not all of them. The sample shows 20,000 to 25,000 clones, about 72% of them seen only once. Sequenced material: CD4+ T cells from PBMCs cultured with HCoV-OC43 spike peptides, taken before COVID-19 vaccination. The source is a human donor who received a COVID-19 vaccine. CDR3s include the opening cysteine and the closing phenylalanine or tryptophan. D genes are given only for firm matches. A clone size is listed for some rows: how often the clone was seen (once, few, many), or a class if it is expanded.

V gene: TRBV5-1; D gene: TRBD1; clone size: .; J gene: TRBJ1-6; CDR3 protein: CASRDSGGASPLHF; CDR3 DNA: TGCGCCAGCAGGGACTCAGGGGGCGCTTCACCCCTCCACTTT
V gene: TRBV7-9; D gene: .; clone size: few; J gene: TRBJ1-2; CDR3 protein: CASSKGGALGGYTF; CDR3 DNA: TGTGCCAGCAGCAAGGGGGGCGCCTTGGGTGGCTACACCTTC
V gene: TRBV28; D gene: .; clone size: .; J gene: TRBJ2-2; CDR3 protein: CASRTGSRVAGELFF; CDR3 DNA: TGTGCCAGCCGAACAGGGAGCCGAGTCGCCGGGGAGCTGTTTTTT
V gene: TRBV30; D gene: TRBD1; clone size: .; J gene: TRBJ1-2; CDR3 protein: CAWSPGQGAYGYTF; CDR3 DNA: TGTGCCTGGAGCCCGGGACAGGGAGCCTATGGCTACACCTTC
V gene: TRBV6-1; D gene: TRBD1; clone size: once; J gene: TRBJ1-5; CDR3 protein: CASSASGTGNNQPQHF; CDR3 DNA: TGTGCCAGCAGTGCCTCCGGGACAGGGAACAATCAGCCCCAGCATTTT
V gene: TRBV12-3/TRBV12-4; D gene: .; clone size: .; J gene: TRBJ2-7; CDR3 protein: CASSSLMGHEQYF; CDR3 DNA: TGTGCCAGCAGTTCCCTCATGGGGCACGAGCAGTACTTC
V gene: TRBV6-6; D gene: .; clone size: .; J gene: TRBJ2-7; CDR3 protein: CASREGGSYEQYF; CDR3 DNA: TGTGCCAGCAGGGAAGGGGGCTCCTACGAGCAGTACTTC
V gene: TRBV29-1; D gene: TRBD1; clone size: .; J gene: TRBJ1-4; CDR3 protein: CSAGQGYEKLFF; CDR3 DNA: TGCAGCGCCGGACAGGGGTATGAAAAACTGTTTTTT
V gene: TRBV2; D gene: TRBD1; clone size: .; J gene: TRBJ2-2; CDR3 protein: CASSDLVQGASVGELFF; CDR3 DNA: TGTGCCAGCAGTGATTTGGTCCAGGGGGCGTCGGTCGGGGAGCTGTTTTTT
V gene: TRBV2; D gene: TRBD1; clone size: .; J gene: TRBJ1-2; CDR3 protein: CASSVDRGNYGYTF; CDR3 DNA: TGTGCCAGCAGTGTTGACAGGGGAAACTATGGCTACACCTTC
V gene: TRBV7-9; D gene: .; clone size: .; J gene: TRBJ1-2; CDR3 protein: CASSLDSPLYGYTF; CDR3 DNA: TGTGCCAGCAGCTTAGACTCCCCCCTCTATGGCTACACCTTC
V gene: TRBV21-1; D gene: .; clone size: .; J gene: TRBJ2-3; CDR3 protein: CASSKGVLQGEETDTQYF; CDR3 DNA: TGTGCCAGCAGCAAAGGAGTCCTGCAGGGGGAAGAAACAGATACGCAGTATTTT
V gene: TRBV2; D gene: .; clone size: .; J gene: TRBJ2-1; CDR3 protein: CASSVRGGLYNEQFF; CDR3 DNA: TGTGCCAGCAGTGTTCGTGGGGGGCTTTACAATGAGCAGTTCTTC
V gene: TRBV19; D gene: TRBD2; clone size: .; J gene: TRBJ2-1; CDR3 protein: CASSPTLAGEGNEQFF; CDR3 DNA: TGTGCCAGTAGTCCAACCCTAGCGGGGGAGGGCAATGAGCAGTTCTTC
V gene: TRBV7-2; D gene: .; clone size: .; J gene: TRBJ2-1; CDR3 protein: CASSPLKRATYNEQFF; CDR3 DNA: TGTGCCAGCAGCCCCTTGAAACGGGCTACTTACAATGAGCAGTTCTTC
V gene: TRBV5-1; D gene: .; clone size: once; J gene: TRBJ2-3; CDR3 protein: CASSLYRASTDTQYF; CDR3 DNA: TGCGCCAGCAGCTTGTACAGGGCTAGCACAGATACGCAGTATTTT
V gene: TRBV5-1; D gene: .; clone size: few; J gene: TRBJ1-1; CDR3 protein: CASSLGGGMNTEAFF; CDR3 DNA: TGCGCCAGCAGCTTGGGGGGGGGAATGAACACTGAAGCTTTCTTT
V gene: TRBV19; D gene: .; clone size: .; J gene: TRBJ2-5; CDR3 protein: CASRPGTSQETQYF; CDR3 DNA: TGTGCCAGTCGACCCGGGACAAGTCAAGAGACCCAGTACTTC
V gene: TRBV15; D gene: .; clone size: .; J gene: TRBJ1-5; CDR3 protein: CATSRDPGGNQPQHF; CDR3 DNA: TGTGCCACCAGCAGAGATCCGGGTGGCAATCAGCCCCAGCATTTT
V gene: TRBV6-6; D gene: .; clone size: once; J gene: TRBJ2-3; CDR3 protein: CASSYSGHTDTQYF; CDR3 DNA: TGTGCCAGCAGTTACTCAGGCCACACAGATACGCAGTATTTT
V gene: TRBV2; D gene: TRBD2; clone size: .; J gene: TRBJ2-1; CDR3 protein: CASSGGTSGNEQFF; CDR3 DNA: TGTGCCAGCAGTGGAGGGACTAGCGGAAATGAGCAGTTCTTC
V gene: TRBV19; D gene: TRBD1; clone size: .; J gene: TRBJ1-1; CDR3 protein: CASSIVTGWLNTEAFF; CDR3 DNA: TGTGCCAGTAGTATAGTGACAGGGTGGTTGAACACTGAAGCTTTCTTT
V gene: TRBV6-5; D gene: .; clone size: medium-sized; J gene: TRBJ1-5; CDR3 protein: CASTTTLSQPQHF; CDR3 DNA: TGTGCCAGCACCACGACACTAAGTCAGCCCCAGCATTTT
V gene: TRBV4-1; D gene: .; clone size: .; J gene: TRBJ1-2; CDR3 protein: CASSSPGGSSYGYTF; CDR3 DNA: TGCGCCAGCAGCTCGCCCGGGGGTTCGAGCTATGGCTACACCTTC
V gene: TRBV20-1; D gene: TRBD1; clone size: .; J gene: TRBJ1-2; CDR3 protein: CSASLGQRTGYTF; CDR3 DNA: TGCAGTGCCAGTTTGGGACAGAGAACTGGCTACACCTTC
V gene: TRBV7-9; D gene: .; clone size: .; J gene: TRBJ2-3; CDR3 protein: CASSLVSDTQYF; CDR3 DNA: TGTGCCAGCAGCTTAGTTTCAGATACGCAGTATTTT